The subject of this entry is one TCR beta chain. The data stem from a study of blood T cell repertoires in COVID-19. Germline V CDR1 and CDR2: MRHNA, SNTAGT. The length of the CDR3 is 16 residues. After removal of 2 bases from V and 7 bases from J, the junction contained 9 bases not matched to a gene. Original methodology: For nucleated cells, counts were estimated from reference gene primer amplification. The assay was immunoSEQ multiplex PCR, and TCRdb's table has in-frame clones only and misses some. From that table come the V and J calls and clone size; the DNA was used to work out D and trimming. The repertoire holds 350,000 to 450,000 clones, with approximately 89% as singletons.

Sequenced sample: PBMCs or T cells enriched from blood (not recorded which). The chain uses TRBV6-4 and TRBJ2-1; 9 bases align to TRBD2. This TCR was sampled from a woman between 35 and 50 years old who had been exposed to COVID-19. The CDR3 DNA reads as TGTGCCAGCAGTGACGCGGGCGGGGGGGCGAGAAATGAGCAGTTCTTC. Translation gives CASSDAGGGARNEQFF.